A selection of T cell receptor beta chains follows, all from one sample in a study of radiotherapy plus CTLA-4 blockade in lung cancer. Here immunoSEQ multiplex PCR was the method, and the copy in TCRdb shows in-frame clones only, minus some. The sample contains about 51,000 clones, more than 75% of which appear only once. Sequences were derived from peripheral blood, sampled from a patient treated with radiotherapy plus ipilimumab. All receptors come from a human donor with non-small cell lung cancer who had a complete response to radiotherapy plus ipilimumab. The CDR3 runs from the conserved cysteine through the conserved F or W. The D gene is left open where the match is weak. The listing skips clone size in some rows; elsewhere it reads once, few, many or a size class.

D gene	clone size	V gene	J gene	CDR3 DNA	CDR3 protein
.	.	TRBV7-2	TRBJ1-5	TGTGCCAGCAGCCCGGGGGGGCGCACTGGCAATCAGCCCCAGCATTTT	CASSPGGRTGNQPQHF
.	.	TRBV5-6	TRBJ1-5	TGTGCCAGCAGCTTGTATCGTCAGCCCCAGCATTTT	CASSLYRQPQHF
TRBD1	.	TRBV19	TRBJ1-3	TGTGCCAGTAGTCCGCGGACAGGGGGCATCCCTGGAAACACCATATATTTT	CASSPRTGGIPGNTIYF
.	.	TRBV4-1	TRBJ1-2	TGCGCCAGCAGCCATTTAGCGGCTAACTATGGCTACACCTTC	CASSHLAANYGYTF
TRBD1	few	TRBV6-5	TRBJ1-2	TGTGCCAGCAGGGACGGAGGGGGCGGAGGCTATGGCTACACCTTC	CASRDGGGGGYGYTF
.	few	TRBV5-6	TRBJ1-1	TGTGCCAGCAGCTTGGGGGGCAGGGGATGGACTGAAGCTTTCTTT	CASSLGGRGWTEAFF
.	.	TRBV7-2	TRBJ2-5	TGTGCCAGCAGCTTCAGCGGAGGTCCAGAGACCCAGTACTTC	CASSFSGGPETQYF
TRBD1	.	TRBV6-6	TRBJ2-2	TGTGCCAGCAGTTTTACAGGGGGCGCGAACACCGGGGAGCTGTTTTTT	CASSFTGGANTGELFF
TRBD1	few	TRBV6-6	TRBJ1-5	TGTGCCAGCACCTCAGGGACAGGCAAACAGCCCCAGCATTTT	CASTSGTGKQPQHF
.	.	TRBV18	TRBJ1-5	TGTGCCAGCTCACCGGACCGGGACTCTCCCCAGCATTTT	CASSPDRDSPQHF
.	few	TRBV18	TRBJ1-4	TGTGCCAGCTCAATACCGAGCGCAACTAATGAAAAACTGTTTTTT	CASSIPSATNEKLFF
TRBD1	.	TRBV6-5	TRBJ1-1	TGTGCCAGCAGTCCCCTGGACAGGGAGGGTACTGAAGCTTTCTTT	CASSPLDREGTEAFF
TRBD1	.	TRBV5-4	TRBJ2-2	TGTGCCAGCAGCTTGGGACAGGGGATAAACACCGGGGAGCTGTTTTTT	CASSLGQGINTGELFF
.	.	TRBV30	TRBJ1-5	TGTGCCTGGAGTGGAGGAGGAGGTCAGCCCCAGCATTTT	CAWSGGGGQPQHF
TRBD2	few	TRBV7-6	TRBJ2-3	TGTGCCAGCAGCGAAATAGCGGGGAAAAGCACAGATACGCAGTATTTT	CASSEIAGKSTDTQYF
.	.	TRBV7-2	TRBJ2-7	TGTGCCAGCAGCCCCCAGGCGGGTGGCTACGAGCAGTACTTC	CASSPQAGGYEQYF
TRBD1	.	TRBV5-1	TRBJ2-1	TGCGCCAGCAGCTTGGCCGGGACAGACAATGAGCAGTTCTTC	CASSLAGTDNEQFF
TRBD2	.	TRBV7-9	TRBJ2-2	TGTGCCTGGGGACTAGCGGCCAACACCGGGGAGCTGTTTTTT	CAWGLAANTGELFF
TRBD2	.	TRBV7-2	TRBJ2-1	TGTGCCAGCAGCTTCAACGGACTAGCGGCAAACTACAATGAGCAGTTCTTC	CASSFNGLAANYNEQFF
.	.	TRBV18	TRBJ1-1	TGTGCCAGCTCACCACGGGAGGGATCGATGAACACTGAAGCTTTCTTT	CASSPREGSMNTEAFF
TRBD1	.	TRBV2	TRBJ1-2	TGTGCCAGCAGGGGGACAGGGGGAAACTATGGCTACACCTTC	CASRGTGGNYGYTF
TRBD1	.	TRBV27	TRBJ1-3	TGTGCCAGCAGTCTCGACCGGGACAGTGGAAACACCATATATTTT	CASSLDRDSGNTIYF
TRBD2	.	TRBV11-3	TRBJ2-3	TGTGCCAGCAGCTTAGGGGTAGCGGGAGCAGATACGCAGTATTTT	CASSLGVAGADTQYF
TRBD2	once	TRBV7-2	TRBJ2-2	TGTGCCAGCAGCTACCGGGGGGGCGTGACCGGGGAGCTGTTTTTT	CASSYRGGVTGELFF
.	.	TRBV18	TRBJ2-5	TGTGCCAGCTCACCAGGGGCAGGAGAGACCCAGTACTTC	CASSPGAGETQYF